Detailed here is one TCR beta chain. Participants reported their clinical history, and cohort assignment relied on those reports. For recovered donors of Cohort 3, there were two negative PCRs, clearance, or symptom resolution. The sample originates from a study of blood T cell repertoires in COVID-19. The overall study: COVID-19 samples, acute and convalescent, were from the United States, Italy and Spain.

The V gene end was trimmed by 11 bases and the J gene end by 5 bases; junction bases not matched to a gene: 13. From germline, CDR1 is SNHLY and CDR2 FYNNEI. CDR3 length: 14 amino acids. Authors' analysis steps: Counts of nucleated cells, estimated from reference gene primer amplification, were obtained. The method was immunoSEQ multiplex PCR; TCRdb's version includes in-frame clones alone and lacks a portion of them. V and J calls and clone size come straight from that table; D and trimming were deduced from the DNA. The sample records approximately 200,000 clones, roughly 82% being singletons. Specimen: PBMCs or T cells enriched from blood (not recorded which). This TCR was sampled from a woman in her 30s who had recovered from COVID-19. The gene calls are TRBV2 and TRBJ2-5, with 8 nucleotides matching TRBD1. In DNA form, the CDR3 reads TGTGCCTGCTGGACAGGGTCGTACGGGGAGACCCAGTACTTC. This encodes CACWTGSYGETQYF. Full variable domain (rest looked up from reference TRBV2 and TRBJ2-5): EPEVTQTPSHQVTQMGQEVILRCVPISNHLYFYWYRQILGQKVEFLVSFYNNEISEKSEIFDDQFSVERPDGSNFTLKIRSTKLEDSAMYFCACWTGSYGETQYFGPGTRLLVL.